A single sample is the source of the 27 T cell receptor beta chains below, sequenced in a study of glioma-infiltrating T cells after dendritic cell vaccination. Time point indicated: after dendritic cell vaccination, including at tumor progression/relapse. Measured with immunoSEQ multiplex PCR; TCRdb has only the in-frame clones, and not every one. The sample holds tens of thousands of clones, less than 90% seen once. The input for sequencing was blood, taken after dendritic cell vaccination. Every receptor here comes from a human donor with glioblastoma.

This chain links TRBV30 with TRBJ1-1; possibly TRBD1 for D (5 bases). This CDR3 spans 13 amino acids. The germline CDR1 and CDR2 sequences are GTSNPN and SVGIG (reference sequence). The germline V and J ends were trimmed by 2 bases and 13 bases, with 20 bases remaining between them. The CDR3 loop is CAWSRLRARRGFF. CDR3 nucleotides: TGTGCCTGGAGTCGCCTTAGGGCCCGAAGGGGTTTCTTT. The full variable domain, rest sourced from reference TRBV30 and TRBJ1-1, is SQTIHQWPATLVQPVGSPLSLECTVEGTSNPNLYWYRQAAGRGLQLLFYSVGIGQISSEVPQNLSASRPQDRQFILSSKKLLLSDSGFYLCAWSRLRARRGFFGQGTRLTVV.

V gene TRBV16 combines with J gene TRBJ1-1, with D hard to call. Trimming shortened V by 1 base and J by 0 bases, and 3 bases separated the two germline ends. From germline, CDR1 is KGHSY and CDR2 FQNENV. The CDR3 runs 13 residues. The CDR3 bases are TGTGCCAGCAGCCAATATATGAACACTGAAGCTTTCTTT. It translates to CASSQYMNTEAFF.

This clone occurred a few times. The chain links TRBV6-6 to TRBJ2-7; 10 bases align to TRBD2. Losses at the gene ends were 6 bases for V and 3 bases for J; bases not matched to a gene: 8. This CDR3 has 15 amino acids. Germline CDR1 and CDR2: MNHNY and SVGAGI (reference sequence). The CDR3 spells CASRSELAGNYEQYF. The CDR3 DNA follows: TGTGCCAGCAGATCCGAACTAGCGGGGAACTACGAGCAGTACTTC.

The CDR3 protein is CASSDGQGGNTIYF. The CDR3 nucleotides are TGTGCCAGCAGTGACGGGCAGGGTGGAAACACCATATATTTT. This chain connects TRBV2 to TRBJ1-3; D is possibly TRBD1 (5 bases). This CDR3 spans 14 amino acids. Trimming removed 3 bases from V and 3 bases from J, with 9 bases in between. Germline CDR1 is SNHLY and CDR2 is FYNNEI.

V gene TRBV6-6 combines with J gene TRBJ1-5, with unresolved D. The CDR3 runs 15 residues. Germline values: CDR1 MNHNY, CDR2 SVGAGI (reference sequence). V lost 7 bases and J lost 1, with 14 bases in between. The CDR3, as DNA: TGTGCCAGCAAGGATCCGGGAGAAAGCAATCAGCCCCAGCATTTT. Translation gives CASKDPGESNQPQHF.

The CDR3, as DNA: TGTGCCAGCAGCTTAGCCGACGCGTCTAGCTCCTACGAGCAGTACTTC. Translation gives CASSLADASSSYEQYF. The chain recombines TRBV7-2 with TRBJ2-7, with D uncertain. V lost 0 bases to trimming and J lost 0 bases, with 12 bases between them. Germline-derived CDR1 and CDR2 are SGHTA and FQGNSA. The CDR3 contains 16 residues.

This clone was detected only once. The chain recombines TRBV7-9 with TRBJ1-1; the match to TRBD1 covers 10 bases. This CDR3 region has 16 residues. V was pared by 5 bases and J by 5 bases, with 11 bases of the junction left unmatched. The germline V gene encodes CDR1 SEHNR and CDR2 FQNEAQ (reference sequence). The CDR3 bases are TGTGCCAGCAGCAGAGGTCCGGGACAGGGGTGGACTGAAGCTTTCTTT. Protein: CASSRGPGQGWTEAFF.

This chain's CDR3 is CASSERGNNEQFF. The CDR3 DNA reads TGTGCCAGCAGTGAAAGGGGCAACAATGAGCAGTTCTTC. The genes are TRBV2 and TRBJ2-1; the D gene is possibly TRBD1 (5 bases). The germline V and J ends were trimmed by 2 bases and 5 bases, with 7 bases remaining between them. The germline CDR1 and CDR2 sequences are SNHLY and FYNNEI. This CDR3 comprises 13 residues. The complete variable domain, with remaining parts taken from reference TRBV2 and TRBJ2-1, reads EPEVTQTPSHQVTQMGQEVILRCVPISNHLYFYWYRQILGQKVEFLVSFYNNEISEKSEIFDDQFSVERPDGSNFTLKIRSTKLEDSAMYFCASSERGNNEQFFGPGTRLTVL.

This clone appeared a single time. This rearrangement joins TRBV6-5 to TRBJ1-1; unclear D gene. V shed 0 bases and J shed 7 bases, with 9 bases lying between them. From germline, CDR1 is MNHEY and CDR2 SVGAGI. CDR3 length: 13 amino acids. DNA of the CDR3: TGTGCCAGCAGTTACTCGAACCGGGTTGAAGCTTTCTTT. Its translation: CASSYSNRVEAFF.

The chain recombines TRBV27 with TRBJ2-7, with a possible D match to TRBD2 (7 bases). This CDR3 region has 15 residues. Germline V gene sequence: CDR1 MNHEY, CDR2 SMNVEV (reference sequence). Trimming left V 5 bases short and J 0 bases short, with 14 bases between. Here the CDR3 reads CASSRGGSPSYEQYF. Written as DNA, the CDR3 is TGTGCCAGCAGTCGCGGGGGCAGCCCCTCCTACGAGCAGTACTTC.

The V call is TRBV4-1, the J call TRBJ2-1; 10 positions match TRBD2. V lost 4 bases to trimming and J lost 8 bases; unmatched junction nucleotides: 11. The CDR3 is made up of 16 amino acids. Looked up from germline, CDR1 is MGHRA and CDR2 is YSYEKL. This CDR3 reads CASSLSGGRELDEQFF. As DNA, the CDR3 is TGCGCCAGCAGCCTTAGCGGGGGGAGGGAATTGGATGAGCAGTTCTTC.

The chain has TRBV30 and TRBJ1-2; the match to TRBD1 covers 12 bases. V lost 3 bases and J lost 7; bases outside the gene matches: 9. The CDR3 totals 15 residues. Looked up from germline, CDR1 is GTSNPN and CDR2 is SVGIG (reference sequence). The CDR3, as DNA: TGTGCCTGGAGCGCCCTGGGACAGGGGGCCGGTGGCTACACCTTC. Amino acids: CAWSALGQGAGGYTF.

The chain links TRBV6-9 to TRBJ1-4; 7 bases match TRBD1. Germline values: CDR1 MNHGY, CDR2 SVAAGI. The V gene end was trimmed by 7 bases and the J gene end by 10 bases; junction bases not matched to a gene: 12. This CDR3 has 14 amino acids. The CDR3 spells CASNVNRGRGKLFF. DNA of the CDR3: TGTGCCAGCAACGTCAACAGGGGTCGTGGAAAACTGTTTTTT.

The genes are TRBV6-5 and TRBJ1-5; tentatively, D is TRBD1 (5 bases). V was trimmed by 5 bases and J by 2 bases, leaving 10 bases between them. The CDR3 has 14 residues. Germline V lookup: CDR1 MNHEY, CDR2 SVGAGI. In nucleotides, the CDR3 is TGTGCCAGCAGTCGCAGGGAGGGCAATCAGCCCCAGCATTTT. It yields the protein CASSRREGNQPQHF.

CDR3 DNA sequence: TGTGCCAGCAGCTTAGACAGGGCTCGTCAGCCCCAGCATTTT. Translation gives CASSLDRARQPQHF. J is TRBJ1-5 and V is TRBV7-8, with a possible D match to TRBD1 (6 bases). Germline-derived CDR1 and CDR2 are SGHVS and FQNEAQ. The CDR3 totals 14 residues. Trimming took 1 base from V and 6 from J, leaving 10 bases between them.

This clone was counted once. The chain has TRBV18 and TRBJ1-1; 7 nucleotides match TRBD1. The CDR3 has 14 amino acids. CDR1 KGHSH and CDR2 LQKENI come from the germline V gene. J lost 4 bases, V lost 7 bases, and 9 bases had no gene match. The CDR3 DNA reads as TGTGCCAGCTTCCAGGCAGGGGGTTTCACTGAAGCTTTCTTT. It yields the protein CASFQAGGFTEAFF.

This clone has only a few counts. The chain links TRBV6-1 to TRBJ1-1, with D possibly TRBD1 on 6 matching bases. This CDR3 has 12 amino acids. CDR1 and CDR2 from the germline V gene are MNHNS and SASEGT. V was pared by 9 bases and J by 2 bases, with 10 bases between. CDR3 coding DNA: TGTGCCAGTCAGACAGGTAACACTGAAGCTTTCTTT. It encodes CASQTGNTEAFF.

Here the CDR3 DNA reads TGTGCCAGCAGCTTGACAGTCAATCAGCCCCAGCATTTT. Its translation: CASSLTVNQPQHF. This chain uses TRBV5-6 with TRBJ1-5; D remains unclear. The CDR3 contains 13 residues. Germline V gene lookup returns CDR1 SGHDT and CDR2 YYEEEE. The V end lost 1 base, the J end lost 3 bases, and 5 bases lay between the germline ends.

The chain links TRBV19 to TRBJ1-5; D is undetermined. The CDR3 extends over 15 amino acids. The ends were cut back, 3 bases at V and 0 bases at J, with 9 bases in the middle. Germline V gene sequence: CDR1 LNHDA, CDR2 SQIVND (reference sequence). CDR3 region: CASSISQYSNQPQHF. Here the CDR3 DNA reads TGTGCCAGTAGTATTTCCCAGTATAGCAATCAGCCCCAGCATTTT.

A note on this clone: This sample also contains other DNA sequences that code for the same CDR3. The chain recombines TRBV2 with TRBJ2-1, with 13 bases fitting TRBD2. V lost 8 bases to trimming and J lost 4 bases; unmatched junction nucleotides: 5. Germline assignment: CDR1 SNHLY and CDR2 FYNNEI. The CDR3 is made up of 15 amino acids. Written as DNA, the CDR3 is TGTGCCAGCTCTAGGACTAGCGGGGGATACAATGAGCAGTTCTTC. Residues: CASSRTSGGYNEQFF.

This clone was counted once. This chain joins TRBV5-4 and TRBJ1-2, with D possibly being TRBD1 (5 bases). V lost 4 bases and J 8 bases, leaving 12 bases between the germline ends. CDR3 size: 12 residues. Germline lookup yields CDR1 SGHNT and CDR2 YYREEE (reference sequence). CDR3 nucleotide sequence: TGTGCCAGCAGCATTCAGGGTGAAGGCTACACCTTC. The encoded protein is CASSIQGEGYTF.

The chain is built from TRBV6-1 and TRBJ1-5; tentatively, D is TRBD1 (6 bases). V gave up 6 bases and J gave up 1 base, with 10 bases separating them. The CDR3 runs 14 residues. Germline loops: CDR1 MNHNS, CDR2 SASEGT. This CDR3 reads CASRIRGSNQPQHF. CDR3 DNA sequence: TGTGCCAGCAGGATTAGGGGGAGCAATCAGCCCCAGCATTTT.

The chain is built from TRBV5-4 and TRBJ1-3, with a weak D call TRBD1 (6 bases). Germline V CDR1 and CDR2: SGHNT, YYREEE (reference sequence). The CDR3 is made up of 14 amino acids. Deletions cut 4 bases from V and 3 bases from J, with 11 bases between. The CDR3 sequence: CASSPSTGGNTIYF. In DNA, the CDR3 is TGTGCCAGCAGCCCTTCGACAGGTGGAAACACCATATATTTT.

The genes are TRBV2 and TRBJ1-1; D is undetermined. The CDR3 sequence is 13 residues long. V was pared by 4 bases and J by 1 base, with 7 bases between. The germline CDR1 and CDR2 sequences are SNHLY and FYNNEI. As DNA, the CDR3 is TGTGCCAGCAGTGGCGGCAGGAACACTGAAGCTTTCTTT. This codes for CASSGGRNTEAFF.

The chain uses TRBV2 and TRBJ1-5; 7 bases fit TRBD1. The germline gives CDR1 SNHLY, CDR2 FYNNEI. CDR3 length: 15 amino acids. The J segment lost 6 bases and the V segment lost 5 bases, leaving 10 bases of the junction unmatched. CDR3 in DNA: TGTGCCAGCAGTCCGACAGGGACCCAGAGTCAGCCCCAGCATTTT. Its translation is CASSPTGTQSQPQHF.

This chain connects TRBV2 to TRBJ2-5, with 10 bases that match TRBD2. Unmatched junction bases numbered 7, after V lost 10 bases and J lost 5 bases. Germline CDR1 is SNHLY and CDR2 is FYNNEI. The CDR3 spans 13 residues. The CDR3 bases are TGTGCCACGTTAAAAGCGGGGGGGGAGACCCAGTACTTC. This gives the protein CATLKAGGETQYF.

The CDR3 loop reads CASSQGSTDTQYF. Here the CDR3 DNA reads TGTGCCAGCAGTCAGGGGAGCACAGATACGCAGTATTTT. The chain uses TRBV6-1 and TRBJ2-3; TRBD1 might be the D (6 bases). Trimming pared 5 bases from V and 0 bases from J, leaving 6 bases between. Per the germline V gene, CDR1 is MNHNS and CDR2 is SASEGT. CDR3 length: 13 amino acids.